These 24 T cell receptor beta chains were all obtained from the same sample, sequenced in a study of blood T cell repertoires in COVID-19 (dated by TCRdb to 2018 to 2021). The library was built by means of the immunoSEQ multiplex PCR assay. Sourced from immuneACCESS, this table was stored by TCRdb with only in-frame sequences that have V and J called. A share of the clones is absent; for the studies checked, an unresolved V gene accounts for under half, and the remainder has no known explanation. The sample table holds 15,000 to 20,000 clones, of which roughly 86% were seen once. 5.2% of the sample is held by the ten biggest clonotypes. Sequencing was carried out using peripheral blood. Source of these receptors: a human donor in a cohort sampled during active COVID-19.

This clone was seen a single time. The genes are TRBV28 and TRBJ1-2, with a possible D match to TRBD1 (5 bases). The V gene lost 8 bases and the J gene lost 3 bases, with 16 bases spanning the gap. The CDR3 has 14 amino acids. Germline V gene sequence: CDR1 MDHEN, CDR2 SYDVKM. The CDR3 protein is CASRYGGTDYGYTF. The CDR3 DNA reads TGTGCCAGCCGGTACGGCGGGACGGACTATGGCTACACCTTC.

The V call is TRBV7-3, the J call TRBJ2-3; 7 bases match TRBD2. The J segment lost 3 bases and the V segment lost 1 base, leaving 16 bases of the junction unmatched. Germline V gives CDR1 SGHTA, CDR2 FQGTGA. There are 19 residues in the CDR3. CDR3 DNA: TGTGCCAGCAGCTTAATTCCCGGGGCTGGCGGGAGCTCTACAGATACGCAGTATTTT. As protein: CASSLIPGAGGSSTDTQYF.

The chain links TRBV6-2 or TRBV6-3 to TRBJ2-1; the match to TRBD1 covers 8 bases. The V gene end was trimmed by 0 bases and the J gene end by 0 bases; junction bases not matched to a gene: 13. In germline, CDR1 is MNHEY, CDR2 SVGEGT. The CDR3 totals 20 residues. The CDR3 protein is CASSYSLGQGLSRSYNEQFF. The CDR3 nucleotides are TGTGCCAGCAGTTACTCCTTAGGACAGGGCCTTTCCCGCTCCTACAATGAGCAGTTCTTC.

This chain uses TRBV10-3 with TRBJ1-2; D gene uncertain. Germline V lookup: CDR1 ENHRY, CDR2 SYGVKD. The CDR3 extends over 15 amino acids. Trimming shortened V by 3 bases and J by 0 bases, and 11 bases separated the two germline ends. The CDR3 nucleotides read TGTGCCATCAGTGATGTCGTCACTGCTAACTATGGCTACACCTTC. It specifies CAISDVVTANYGYTF.

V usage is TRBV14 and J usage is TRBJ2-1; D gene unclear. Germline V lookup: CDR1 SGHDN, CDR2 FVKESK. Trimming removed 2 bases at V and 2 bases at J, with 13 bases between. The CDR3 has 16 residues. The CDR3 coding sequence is TGTGCCAGCAGCCAACCTGACTCTTACCCCTACAATGAGCAGTTCTTC. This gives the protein CASSQPDSYPYNEQFF.

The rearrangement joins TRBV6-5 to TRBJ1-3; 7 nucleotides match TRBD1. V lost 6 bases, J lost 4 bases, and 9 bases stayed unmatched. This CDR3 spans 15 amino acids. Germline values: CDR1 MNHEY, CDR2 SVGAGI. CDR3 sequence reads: CASSLDRAPGNTIYF. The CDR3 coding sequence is TGTGCCAGCAGCCTCGACAGGGCCCCCGGAAACACCATATATTTT.

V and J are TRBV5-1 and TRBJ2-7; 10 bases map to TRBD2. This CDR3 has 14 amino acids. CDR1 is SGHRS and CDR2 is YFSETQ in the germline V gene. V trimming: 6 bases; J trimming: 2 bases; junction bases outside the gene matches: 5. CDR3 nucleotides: TGCGCCAGCAAGGAAGCGGGAGGGCCCTACGAGCAGTACTTC. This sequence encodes CASKEAGGPYEQYF.

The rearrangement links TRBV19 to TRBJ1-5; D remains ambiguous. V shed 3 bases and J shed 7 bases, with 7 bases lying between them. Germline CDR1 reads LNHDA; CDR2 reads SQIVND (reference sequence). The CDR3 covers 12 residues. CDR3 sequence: CASSIFSQPQHF. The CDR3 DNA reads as TGTGCCAGTAGTATCTTTAGCCAGCCCCAGCATTTT.

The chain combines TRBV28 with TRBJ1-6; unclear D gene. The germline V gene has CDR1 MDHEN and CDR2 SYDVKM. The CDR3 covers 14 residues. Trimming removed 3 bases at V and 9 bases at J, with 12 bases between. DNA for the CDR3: TGTGCCAGCAGTTTCGGCATCTCGGGTTCACCCCTCCACTTT. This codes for CASSFGISGSPLHF.

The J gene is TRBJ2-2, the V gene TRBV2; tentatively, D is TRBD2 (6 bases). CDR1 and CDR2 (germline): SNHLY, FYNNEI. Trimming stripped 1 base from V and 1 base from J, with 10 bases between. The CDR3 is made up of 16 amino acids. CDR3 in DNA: TGTGCCAGCAGTGAAGGGGCGCGGGGGAACACCGGGGAGCTGTTTTTT. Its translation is CASSEGARGNTGELFF.

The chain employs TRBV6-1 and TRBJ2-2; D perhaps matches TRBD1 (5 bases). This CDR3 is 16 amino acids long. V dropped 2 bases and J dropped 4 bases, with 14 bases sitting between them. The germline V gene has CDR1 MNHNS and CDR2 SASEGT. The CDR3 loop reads CASSERGGIITGELFF. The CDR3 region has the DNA TGTGCCAGCAGTGAAAGGGGCGGAATAATCACCGGGGAGCTGTTTTTT.

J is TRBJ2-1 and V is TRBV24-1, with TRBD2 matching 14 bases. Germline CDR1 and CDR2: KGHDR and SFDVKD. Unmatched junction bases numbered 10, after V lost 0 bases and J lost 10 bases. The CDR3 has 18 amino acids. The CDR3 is CATSDLGAGTSGRGEQFF. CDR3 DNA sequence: TGTGCCACCAGTGATTTGGGAGCTGGGACTAGCGGGAGAGGAGAGCAGTTCTTC.

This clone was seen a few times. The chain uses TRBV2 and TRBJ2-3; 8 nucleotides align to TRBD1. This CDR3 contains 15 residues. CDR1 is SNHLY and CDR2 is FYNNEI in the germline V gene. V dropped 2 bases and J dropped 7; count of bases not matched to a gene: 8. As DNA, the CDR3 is TGTGCCAGCAGTGAAAATGGCAGGGGGCCGAATACGCAGTATTTT. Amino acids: CASSENGRGPNTQYF. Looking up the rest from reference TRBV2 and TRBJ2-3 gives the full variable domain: EPEVTQTPSHQVTQMGQEVILRCVPISNHLYFYWYRQILGQKVEFLVSFYNNEISEKSEIFDDQFSVERPDGSNFTLKIRSTKLEDSAMYFCASSENGRGPNTQYFGPGTRLTVL.

CDR3 coding DNA: TGTGCCAGTAATCTAAATCGCAGGGGGAAGTCTGAAGCTTTCTTT. Residues: CASNLNRRGKSEAFF. The chain joins TRBV19 to TRBJ1-1, with 7 bases fitting TRBD1. Trimming cost V 7 bases and J 6 bases; bases outside gene matches: 14. The CDR3 runs to 15 residues. Germline V gene lookup returns CDR1 LNHDA and CDR2 SQIVND (reference sequence).

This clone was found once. This chain's CDR3 is CASCGTGGAYEQYF. The CDR3 DNA follows: TGTGCCAGCTGCGGGACAGGGGGTGCATACGAGCAGTACTTC. The rearrangement links TRBV18 to TRBJ2-7; 11 bases align to TRBD1. V trimming: 7 bases; J trimming: 4 bases; junction bases outside the gene matches: 6. The germline CDR1 and CDR2 sequences are KGHSH and LQKENI. This CDR3 has 14 amino acids.

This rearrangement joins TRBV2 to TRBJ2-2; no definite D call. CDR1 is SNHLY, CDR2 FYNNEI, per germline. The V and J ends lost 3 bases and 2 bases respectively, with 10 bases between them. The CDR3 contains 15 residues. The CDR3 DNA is TGTGCCAGCAGTGATGGTCTACCCAACACCGGGGAGCTGTTTTTT. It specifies CASSDGLPNTGELFF.

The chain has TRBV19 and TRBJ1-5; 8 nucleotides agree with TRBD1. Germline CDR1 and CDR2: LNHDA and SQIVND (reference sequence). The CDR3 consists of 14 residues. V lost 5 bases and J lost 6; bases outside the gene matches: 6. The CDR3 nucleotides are TGTGCCAGTAGTTTCCAGGGGGCTAGTCAGCCCCAGCATTTT. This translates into CASSFQGASQPQHF.

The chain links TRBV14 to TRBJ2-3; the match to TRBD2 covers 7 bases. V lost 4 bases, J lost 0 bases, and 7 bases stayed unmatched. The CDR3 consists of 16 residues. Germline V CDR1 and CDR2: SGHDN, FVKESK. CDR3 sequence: CASSLGSGASTDTQYF. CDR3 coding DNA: TGTGCCAGCAGCCTAGGGAGCGGGGCTAGCACAGATACGCAGTATTTT.

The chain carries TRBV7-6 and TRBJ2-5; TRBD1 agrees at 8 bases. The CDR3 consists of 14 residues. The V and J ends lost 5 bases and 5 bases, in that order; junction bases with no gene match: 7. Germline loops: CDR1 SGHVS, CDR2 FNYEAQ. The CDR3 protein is CASSPGTGRETQYF. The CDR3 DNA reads TGTGCCAGCAGCCCCGGGACAGGCAGGGAGACCCAGTACTTC.

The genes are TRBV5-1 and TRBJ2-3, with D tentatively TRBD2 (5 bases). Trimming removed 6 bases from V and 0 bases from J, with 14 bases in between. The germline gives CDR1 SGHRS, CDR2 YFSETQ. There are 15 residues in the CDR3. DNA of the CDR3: TGCGCCAGCAAGCAAGGTAGCGCTAGCACAGATACGCAGTATTTT. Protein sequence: CASKQGSASTDTQYF.

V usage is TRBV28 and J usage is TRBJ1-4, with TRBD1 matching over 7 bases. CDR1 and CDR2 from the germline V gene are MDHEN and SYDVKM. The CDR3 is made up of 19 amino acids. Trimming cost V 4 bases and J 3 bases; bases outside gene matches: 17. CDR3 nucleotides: TGTGCCAGCAGTTACTCCCGAGGGGGCAGTGGGCGGGCTAATGAAAAACTGTTTTTT. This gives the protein CASSYSRGGSGRANEKLFF.

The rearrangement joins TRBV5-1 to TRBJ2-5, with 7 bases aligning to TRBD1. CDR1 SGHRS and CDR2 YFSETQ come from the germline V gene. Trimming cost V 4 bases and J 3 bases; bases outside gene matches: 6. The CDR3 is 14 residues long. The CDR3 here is CASSQRQGEETQYF. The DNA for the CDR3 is TGCGCCAGCAGCCAGAGACAGGGTGAAGAGACCCAGTACTTC.

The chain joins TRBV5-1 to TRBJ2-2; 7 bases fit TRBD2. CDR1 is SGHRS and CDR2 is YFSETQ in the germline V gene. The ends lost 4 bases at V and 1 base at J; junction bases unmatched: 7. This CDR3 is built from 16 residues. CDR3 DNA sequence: TGCGCCAGCAGCCAACGCCCGGGAGGGAACACCGGGGAGCTGTTTTTT. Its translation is CASSQRPGGNTGELFF.

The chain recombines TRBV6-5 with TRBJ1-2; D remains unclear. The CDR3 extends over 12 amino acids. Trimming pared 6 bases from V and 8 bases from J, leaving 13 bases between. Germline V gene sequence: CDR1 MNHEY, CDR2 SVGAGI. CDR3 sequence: CASRTGLRGYTF. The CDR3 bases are TGTGCCAGCAGGACCGGGTTAAGAGGCTACACCTTC.